This entry lists 9 T cell receptor beta chains sequenced from one sample in a study of shared clonotypes between healthy human individuals. Data came from immunoSEQ multiplex PCR; TCRdb stores just in-frame clones and leaves some out. The repertoire holds fewer than 550,000 clones, with about 75% as singletons. Sequencing used PBMCs. The receptors were gathered from a middle-aged woman in good health. Some clones in this sample may be carry-over from other donors' samples.

V gene TRBV25-1 combines with J gene TRBJ2-3; D gene unclear. The CDR3 runs to 14 residues. Trimming shortened V by 5 bases and J by 0 bases, and 9 bases separated the two germline ends. The germline CDR1 and CDR2 sequences are MGHDK and SYGVNS. The CDR3, as DNA: TGTGCCAGCAGTAACCCGACTAGCACAGATACGCAGTATTTT. Its protein product is CASSNPTSTDTQYF.

This clone has just one count. The genes are TRBV19 and TRBJ1-2, with a tentative D call TRBD1 (5 bases). Germline CDR1 LNHDA, CDR2 SQIVND (reference sequence). The CDR3 is 16 amino acids. Between the trimmed V and J ends, which lost 1 base and 5 bases, there was a span of 17 bases. The DNA of the CDR3 is TGTGCCAGTAGTATAGCTACGACCGGGACGGAATATGGCTACACCTTC. Its protein is CASSIATTGTEYGYTF.

The V gene is TRBV6-5, the J gene TRBJ2-7, with 11 bases matching TRBD1. The germline gives CDR1 MNHEY, CDR2 SVGAGI. V was pared by 2 bases and J by 3 bases, with 6 bases of the junction left unmatched. This CDR3 has 16 amino acids. In DNA, the CDR3 is TGTGCCAGCAGTTACGCACTAGGGACAGGGGGCTACGAGCAGTACTTC. Protein sequence: CASSYALGTGGYEQYF.

The table lists this clone with a few counts. The V call is TRBV28, the J call TRBJ2-2; D gene unclear. Trimming cost V 10 bases and J 1 base, with 7 bases left between them. CDR3 size: 12 residues. Germline lookup yields CDR1 MDHEN and CDR2 SYDVKM. CDR3 DNA sequence: TGTGCCACCCGGTTGAACACCGGGGAGCTGTTTTTT. This translates into CATRLNTGELFF.

The chain joins TRBV7-2 to TRBJ1-1; D gene uncertain. Per germline, CDR1 SGHTA and CDR2 FQGNSA. V was shortened by 5 bases and J by 0 bases, with 13 bases between the two germline ends. The CDR3 has 15 residues. The CDR3 loop is CASSPILALNTEAFF. In DNA form, the CDR3 reads TGTGCCAGCAGCCCCATACTGGCCCTGAACACTGAAGCTTTCTTT.

This clone was found once. The CDR3 DNA is TGCGCCAGCACGGGAGCGGGAGGGAATGAGCAGTTCTTC. Translation: CASTGAGGNEQFF. V usage is TRBV5-1 and J usage is TRBJ2-1, with 10 bases lining up with TRBD2. CDR3 length equals 13 residues. The germline gives CDR1 SGHRS, CDR2 YFSETQ. V shed 6 bases and J 7 bases; nucleotides not matched to a gene: 4.

The chain combines TRBV14 with TRBJ2-7; D is uncertain. V dropped 4 bases and J dropped 1 base, with 11 bases sitting between them. The CDR3 sequence is 14 residues long. From germline, CDR1 is SGHDN and CDR2 FVKESK. The CDR3 protein is CASSRQLTSYEQYF. CDR3 nucleotide sequence: TGTGCCAGCAGCCGCCAATTGACGTCCTACGAGCAGTACTTC. Full variable domain (missing parts from reference TRBV14 and TRBJ2-7): EAGVTQFPSHSVIEKGQTVTLRCDPISGHDNLYWYRRVMGKEIKFLLHFVKESKQDESGMPNNRFLAERTGGTYSTLKVQPAELEDSGVYFCASSRQLTSYEQYFGPGTRLTVT.

This clone has more than one count but fewer than ten. The chain has TRBV7-9 and TRBJ1-1; D call uncertain. The CDR3 length is 14 residues. The germline V gene has CDR1 SEHNR and CDR2 FQNEAQ (reference sequence). Trimming left V 7 bases short and J 5 bases short, with 17 bases between. The CDR3 protein is CASTISRAGTEAFF. The CDR3 nucleotides are TGTGCCAGCACCATTAGCCGGGCTGGGACTGAAGCTTTCTTT.

The V call is TRBV5-1, the J call TRBJ2-1; possibly TRBD1 for D (6 bases). The CDR3 runs to 15 residues. Per germline, CDR1 SGHRS and CDR2 YFSETQ. V shed 0 bases and J shed 4 bases, with 11 bases lying between them. The CDR3 DNA reads TGCGCCAGCAGCTTGGCGGGACACGCATACAATGAGCAGTTCTTC. Translation gives CASSLAGHAYNEQFF.